These 17 T cell receptor beta chains came from one sample sequenced in a study of CD8 T cells in ankylosing spondylitis. TCRdb ran MiXCR on the 5' RACE reads and lists one entry per CDR3 protein. The sample has 200,000 to 300,000 distinct CDR3 sequences, around a tenth seen once; the top ten hold about 6.8%. Sequencing used blood, either unsorted or a sorted T cell fraction (not recorded which). These receptors were obtained from a male donor with ankylosing spondylitis or in good health (not recorded which).

This clonotype was detected ten times or more. The rearrangement uses TRBV5-1 and TRBJ1-6; D gene uncertain. V lost 0 bases to trimming and J lost 9 bases, with 13 bases between them. The CDR3 sequence is 15 residues long. Germline CDR1 is SGHRS and CDR2 is YFSETQ. CDR3 in DNA: TGCGCCAGCAGCTTGGCAACATCTCCGACTTCACCCCTCCACTTT. This codes for CASSLATSPTSPLHF.

This clonotype was picked up many times. The chain uses TRBV20-1 and TRBJ2-7, with 7 bases identical to TRBD1. Unmatched junction bases numbered 6, after V lost 1 base and J lost 3 bases. Per germline, CDR1 DFQATT and CDR2 SNEGSKA (reference sequence). The CDR3 is made up of 14 amino acids. Written as DNA, the CDR3 is TGCAGTGCTAGAGGCTGGACAGGCTACTACGAGCAGTACTTC. Amino acid sequence: CSARGWTGYYEQYF.

This clonotype was observed a few times. This chain uses TRBV9 with TRBJ2-7; 10 positions agree with TRBD2. Germline trimming cut 3 bases from V and 1 base from J; bases unmatched to any gene: 1. CDR1 and CDR2 from the germline V gene are SGDLS and YYNGEE. The CDR3 is 14 residues long. CDR3 in DNA: TGTGCCAGCAGCGCGGGACTAGCGTCCTACGAGCAGTACTTC. This sequence encodes CASSAGLASYEQYF.

This clonotype appeared a few times. The chain links TRBV12-3 or TRBV12-4 to TRBJ2-5; 16 positions match TRBD2. Unmatched junction bases numbered 4, after V lost 7 bases and J lost 2 bases. The CDR3 has 16 amino acids. CDR3 in DNA: TGTGCCAGCACCATGGGACTAGCGGGGGGGCAAGAGACCCAGTACTTC. It is translated as CASTMGLAGGQETQYF.

Of note for this clonotype: Relative to the germline gene, one junction end is altered; a read error may explain this. The V and J genes are TRBV18 and TRBJ2-7; 9 positions agree with TRBD1. This CDR3 contains 11 residues. Germline V gives CDR1 KGHSH, CDR2 LQKENI. CDR3 sequence reads: CASSARDRVLF. Written as DNA, the CDR3 is TGTGCCAGCTCAGCCCGGGACAGGGTGCTATTC. The full variable domain, with the rest looked up from reference TRBV18 and TRBJ2-7, is NAGVMQNPRHLVRRRGQEARLRCSPMKGHSHVYWYRQLPEEGLKFMVYLQKENIIDESGMPKERFSAEFPKEGPSILRIQQVVRGDSAAYFCASSARDRVLFGPGTRLTVT.

There are many counts of this clonotype. The chain couples TRBV10-3 to TRBJ2-5; 7 nucleotides match TRBD1. CDR1 is ENHRY and CDR2 is SYGVKD in the germline V gene. The trim removed 0 bases at V and 5 bases at J, leaving 12 bases unmatched. The length of the CDR3 is 17 residues. CDR3 residues: CAISESILPGQRETQYF. Written as DNA, the CDR3 is TGTGCCATCAGTGAGTCGATTCTCCCGGGACAGAGGGAGACCCAGTACTTC.

This clonotype occurred a few times. The V and J genes are TRBV9 and TRBJ1-1; 8 bases fit TRBD1. CDR1 and CDR2 from the germline V gene are SGDLS and YYNGEE. CDR3 length equals 15 residues. Losses at the gene ends were 4 bases for V and 0 bases for J; bases not matched to a gene: 5. In nucleotides, the CDR3 is TGTGCCAGCAGCAACTCAGGGGGCTTGAACACTGAAGCTTTCTTT. Translated, it gives CASSNSGGLNTEAFF.

The V call is TRBV18, the J call TRBJ2-7; D is undetermined. Trimming pared 5 bases from V and 5 bases from J, leaving 4 bases between. This CDR3 is 10 amino acids long. The germline gives CDR1 KGHSH, CDR2 LQKENI. This CDR3 reads CASSYDEQYF. DNA for the CDR3: TGTGCCAGCTCATACGACGAGCAGTACTTC.

The V and J genes are TRBV7-2 and TRBJ2-2; D remains unclear. Trimming cost V 4 bases and J 0 bases, with 12 bases left between them. The germline V gene encodes CDR1 SGHTA and CDR2 FQGNSA. This CDR3 contains 16 residues. CDR3 sequence reads: CASSSYPLTNTGELFF. The CDR3 DNA is TGTGCCAGCAGCTCCTACCCCTTAACGAACACCGGGGAGCTGTTTTTT. The variable domain in full, with the rest retrieved from reference TRBV7-2 and TRBJ2-2, is GAGVSQSPSNKVTEKGKDVELRCDPISGHTALYWYRQSLGQGLEFLIYFQGNSAPDKSGLPSDRFSAERTGGSVSTLTIQRTQQEDSAVYLCASSSYPLTNTGELFFGEGSRLTVL.

The sample holds many counts of this clonotype. This chain connects TRBV5-1 to TRBJ1-1; 9 bases match TRBD1. From germline, CDR1 is SGHRS and CDR2 YFSETQ. V shed 4 bases, J shed 1 base, and the junction held 5 bases outside the gene matches. CDR3 length: 15 residues. CDR3 residues: CASSGQGSRNTEAFF. The CDR3 coding sequence is TGCGCCAGCAGCGGACAGGGGAGTCGGAACACTGAAGCTTTCTTT.

This clonotype was counted ten times or more. CDR3 nucleotides: TGTGCCAGCAGCTTAATAGGGGCCGCGCCCCAGCATTTT. Translating gives CASSLIGAAPQHF. V and J are TRBV7-8 and TRBJ1-5, with TRBD1 as a possible D gene (5 bases). This CDR3 contains 13 residues. Germline V gives CDR1 SGHVS, CDR2 FQNEAQ. Trimming took 2 bases from V and 9 from J, leaving 11 bases between them.

Many counts were recorded for this clonotype. This sequence joins TRBV10-3 and TRBJ2-7; TRBD1 matches at 7 bases. The germline V gene encodes CDR1 ENHRY and CDR2 SYGVKD. V lost 4 bases, J lost 5 bases, and 5 bases stayed unmatched. The CDR3 loop spans 13 amino acids. The chain's CDR3 is CAISVRDRDEQYF. CDR3 nucleotides: TGTGCCATCAGTGTAAGAGACAGGGACGAGCAGTACTTC.

Remarks on this clonotype: A read error is possible here, since a much larger clone lies one base away. The chain links TRBV15 to TRBJ2-7; D is undetermined. From germline, CDR1 is LNHNV and CDR2 YYDKDF (reference sequence). The CDR3 sequence is 14 residues long. The CDR3: CATSRDRVGVLRHF. In DNA, the CDR3 is TGTGCCACCAGCAGAGATCGGGTTGGGGTCCTGCGGCACTTC.

The chain carries TRBV18 and TRBJ1-6, with D hard to call. The V end lost 2 bases, the J end lost 9 bases, and 11 bases lay between the germline ends. The CDR3 totals 14 residues. CDR1 and CDR2 (germline): KGHSH, LQKENI. CDR3 sequence: CASSPSQGSSPLHF. DNA of the CDR3: TGTGCCAGCTCACCATCGCAAGGGTCTTCACCCCTCCACTTT.

This clonotype appeared a few times. The chain carries TRBV3-1 and TRBJ1-3; D gene uncertain. Germline values: CDR1 LGHDT, CDR2 YNNKEL (reference sequence). The CDR3 totals 15 residues. The V and J ends lost 1 base and 2 bases respectively, with 9 bases between them. The CDR3 sequence is CASSQGQAAGNTIYF. CDR3 nucleotides: TGTGCCAGCAGCCAAGGGCAGGCTGCTGGAAACACCATATATTTT.

This clonotype was recorded many times. V usage is TRBV12-3 or TRBV12-4 and J usage is TRBJ1-1; TRBD1 aligns across 9 bases. V lost 5 bases to trimming and J lost 5 bases; unmatched junction nucleotides: 6. This CDR3 is built from 14 residues. The CDR3 region is CASSPGTGSTEAFF. DNA for the CDR3: TGTGCCAGCAGTCCGGGGACAGGGAGTACTGAAGCTTTCTTT.

In this sample, this clonotype turned up many times. The chain recombines TRBV9 with TRBJ2-7, with 13 bases identical to TRBD2. Trimming took 4 bases from V and 3 from J; bases not matched to a gene: 4. This CDR3 spans 15 amino acids. Germline V lookup: CDR1 SGDLS, CDR2 YYNGEE. For the CDR3, the DNA is TGTGCCAGCAGCCCGGGGACTAGCGGGGTCTACGAGCAGTACTTC. Its translation is CASSPGTSGVYEQYF. The full variable domain, rest sourced from reference TRBV9 and TRBJ2-7, is DSGVTQTPKHLITATGQRVTLRCSPRSGDLSVYWYQQSLDQGLQFLIQYYNGEERAKGNILERFSAQQFPDLHSELNLSSLELGDSALYFCASSPGTSGVYEQYFGPGTRLTVT.